The source of this T cell receptor (beta chain) is a study of T cell responses to AZD1222 COVID-19 vaccine. Study-level findings and limits: Baseline seropositives among AZD1222 recipients totaled only five to seven.

Concerning this clone itself: Its matching antigen is unknown.

Data came from immunoSEQ multiplex PCR; TCRdb stores just in-frame clones and leaves some out. The sample comprises approximately 150,000 clones, 92% of which are singletons, and 2% to 2.5% rests with the top ten. This CDR3 comprises 14 residues. In germline, CDR1 is KGHSH, CDR2 LQKENI. V lost 3 bases and J 6 bases, leaving 9 bases between the germline ends. This TCR came from an adult in good health. This chain connects TRBV18 to TRBJ1-6; possible D gene TRBD1, 5 bases. The input for sequencing was peripheral blood, taken on day 0 of AZD1222 vaccination. The CDR3: CASSPTVLNSPLHF. For the CDR3, the DNA is TGTGCCAGCTCACCGACAGTCCTTAATTCACCCCTCCACTTT.